Each of the 20 T cell receptor beta chains below was sequenced from the same sample in a study of memory CD4+ T cells and cytomegalovirus serostatus. Assay used: immunoSEQ multiplex PCR; TCRdb lists only in-frame clones, some missing. Among 35,000 to 50,000 clones listed, 78% were seen once. Single viable CD3+CD4+CD8-CD45RO+ cells were sorted as the memory CD4+ T cells. Sequencing was performed on memory CD4+ T cells from blood. The receptors originated from an adult in good health and CMV-seronegative.

This sequence joins TRBV7-9 and TRBJ1-6; D perhaps matches TRBD1 (5 bases). V was cut by 3 bases and J by 0 bases, with 12 bases left in between. CDR3 size: 17 residues. Germline loops: CDR1 SEHNR, CDR2 FQNEAQ (reference sequence). The CDR3 spells CASSFQGSSSYNSPLHF. CDR3 bases: TGTGCCAGCAGCTTCCAGGGATCGAGCTCCTATAATTCACCCCTCCACTTT.

The genes are TRBV30 and TRBJ2-1; possible D gene TRBD1, 6 bases. The CDR3 covers 11 residues. Looked up from germline, CDR1 is GTSNPN and CDR2 is SVGIG (reference sequence). V gave up 5 bases and J gave up 8 bases, with 10 bases separating them. The CDR3 loop is CAWGGRDEQFF. The CDR3 coding sequence is TGTGCCTGGGGGGGCCGGGATGAGCAGTTCTTC.

This chain joins TRBV7-2 and TRBJ2-1; TRBD2 matches 8 bases. Germline CDR1 SGHTA, CDR2 FQGNSA. V trimming: 5 bases; J trimming: 0 bases; junction bases outside the gene matches: 6. The CDR3 has 16 residues. The CDR3 spells CASSRRGGYSYNEQFF. The CDR3 DNA reads as TGTGCCAGCAGCCGCCGGGGGGGATACTCCTACAATGAGCAGTTCTTC.

V gene TRBV5-4 combines with J gene TRBJ2-1; D uncertain. Trimming took off 6 bases at V and 0 bases at J, with 4 bases between the two ends. Germline V lookup: CDR1 SGHNT, CDR2 YYREEE (reference sequence). This CDR3 comprises 12 residues. Here the CDR3 DNA reads TGTGCCAGCAAGGACTCCTACAATGAGCAGTTCTTC. This gives the protein CASKDSYNEQFF.

The chain employs TRBV19 and TRBJ1-2, with TRBD1 matching over 7 bases. This CDR3 region has 14 residues. Germline V lookup: CDR1 LNHDA, CDR2 SQIVND (reference sequence). V gave up 6 bases and J gave up 6 bases; unmatched junction bases: 10. The CDR3 DNA sequence: TGTGCCAGTAGGGAAACAGGGGATAATCATGGCTACACCTTC. Its protein product is CASRETGDNHGYTF. Looking up the rest from reference TRBV19 and TRBJ1-2 gives the full variable domain: DGGITQSPKYLFRKEGQNVTLSCEQNLNHDAMYWYRQDPGQGLRLIYYSQIVNDFQKGDIAEGYSVSREKKESFPLTVTSAQKNPTAFYLCASRETGDNHGYTFGSGTRLTVV.

The chain uses TRBV6-1 and TRBJ1-6, with a possible D match to TRBD1 (6 bases). This CDR3 is built from 14 residues. Trimming removed 6 bases at V and 10 bases at J, with 16 bases between. Germline CDR1 MNHNS, CDR2 SASEGT. Here the CDR3 DNA reads TGTGCCAGCAGCGTGGACAGCGGGGGCTCACCCCTCCACTTT. It translates to CASSVDSGGSPLHF.

The chain joins TRBV11-2 to TRBJ1-5; D not certain. Germline values: CDR1 SGHAT, CDR2 FQNNGV. The CDR3 loop spans 14 amino acids. Trimming cost V 0 bases and J 4 bases, with 7 bases left between them. The CDR3 protein is CASSLDIGNQPQHF. For the CDR3, the DNA is TGTGCCAGCAGCTTAGATATCGGGAATCAGCCCCAGCATTTT.

The chain couples TRBV5-6 to TRBJ1-3; D gene unclear. Germline loops: CDR1 SGHDT, CDR2 YYEEEE. V gave up 7 bases and J gave up 1 base, with 12 bases separating them. CDR3 length: 14 residues. CDR3 bases: TGTGCCAGCTCCTTTGGCGTATCTGGAAACACCATATATTTT. This gives the protein CASSFGVSGNTIYF.

This chain joins TRBV18 and TRBJ2-1; D remains unclear. Germline assignment: CDR1 KGHSH and CDR2 LQKENI. The CDR3 length is 15 residues. Deletions cut 5 bases from V and 0 bases from J, with 11 bases between. The CDR3 region is CASSSLLSSYNEQFF. The CDR3 DNA sequence: TGTGCCAGCTCATCGCTTCTCAGCTCCTACAATGAGCAGTTCTTC. Drawing the rest from reference TRBV18 and TRBJ2-1, the complete variable domain is NAGVMQNPRHLVRRRGQEARLRCSPMKGHSHVYWYRQLPEEGLKFMVYLQKENIIDESGMPKERFSAEFPKEGPSILRIQQVVRGDSAAYFCASSSLLSSYNEQFFGPGTRLTVL.

The chain combines TRBV2 with TRBJ1-2, with TRBD1 as a possible D gene (6 bases). Per the germline V gene, CDR1 is SNHLY and CDR2 is FYNNEI. This CDR3 spans 16 amino acids. The V end was cut by 2 bases, the J end by 4 bases, with 17 bases between. Here the CDR3 DNA reads TGTGCCAGCAGTGAAAGTATCTCGGGGGCCGGCTATGGCTACACCTTC. Translation: CASSESISGAGYGYTF.

The chain links TRBV19 to TRBJ2-4; D tentatively fits TRBD1 or TRBD2 (5 bases each). In germline, CDR1 is LNHDA, CDR2 SQIVND (reference sequence). Trimming removed 7 bases from V and 6 bases from J, with 16 bases in between. The CDR3 runs 14 residues. The CDR3 nucleotides are TGTGCCAGTACCAAGGGGACCCCGCCAAACATTCAGTACTTC. Translating it yields CASTKGTPPNIQYF.

This chain joins TRBV29-1 and TRBJ1-2; D possibly corresponds to TRBD1 (6 bases). V gave up 1 base and J gave up 8 bases, with 14 bases separating them. CDR3 length: 13 residues. Germline loops: CDR1 SQVTM, CDR2 ANQGSEA. DNA for the CDR3: TGCAGCGTTGAAGTCTCCCAGGGGACCGGCTACACCTTC. Amino acids: CSVEVSQGTGYTF.

The gene calls are TRBV4-2 and TRBJ2-1; TRBD2 matches 11 bases. The CDR3 is 15 amino acids. Germline V gene lookup returns CDR1 LGHNA and CDR2 YNFKEQ. Germline trimming cut 4 bases from V and 14 bases from J; bases unmatched to any gene: 13. In DNA form, the CDR3 reads TGTGCCAGCAGCCGCACCGAACTAGCGGGGGACCGGAAGTTCTTC. Translated: CASSRTELAGDRKFF.

This sequence joins TRBV19 and TRBJ1-6; 10 bases are a match to TRBD1. V was clipped by 4 bases and J by 7 bases; unmatched bases: 16. CDR1 and CDR2 (germline): LNHDA, SQIVND (reference sequence). CDR3 length: 19 residues. DNA for the CDR3: TGTGCCAGTAGTAGGACCGGGACAGGGGACGAGTTGTGGAATTCACCCCTCCACTTT. Encoded protein: CASSRTGTGDELWNSPLHF.

Here the CDR3 reads CAWFRDRPHGYTF. The CDR3 DNA reads TGTGCCTGGTTCCGGGACAGACCCCATGGCTACACCTTC. This chain joins TRBV30 and TRBJ1-2; 7 bases align to TRBD1. Germline V gene data show CDR1 as GTSNPN and CDR2 as SVGIG (reference sequence). Trimming at V came to 5 bases and at J to 6 bases, leaving 9 bases not matched to a gene. This CDR3 is built from 13 residues. Variable domain in full (rest from reference TRBV30 and TRBJ1-2): SQTIHQWPATLVQPVGSPLSLECTVEGTSNPNLYWYRQAAGRGLQLLFYSVGIGQISSEVPQNLSASRPQDRQFILSSKKLLLSDSGFYLCAWFRDRPHGYTFGSGTRLTVV.

In regard to this clone: At one end, the junction sequence differs from germline, possibly due to a read error. This rearrangement joins TRBV7-9 to TRBJ2-7; possible D gene TRBD2, 6 bases. This CDR3 spans 16 amino acids. In germline, CDR1 is SEHNR, CDR2 FQNEAQ (reference sequence). The CDR3 loop reads CASSLASGHLSYEQYF. The CDR3 DNA sequence: TGTGCCAGCAGCCTAGCGAGCGGACACCTATCCTACGAGCAGTACTTC.

This clone was observed a few times. The rearrangement links TRBV12-5 to TRBJ1-1; TRBD1 matches 8 bases. Germline lookup yields CDR1 LGHNT and CDR2 FRNRAP. Trimming removed 3 bases from V and 2 bases from J; junction bases left unmatched: 2. The CDR3 spans 14 residues. The CDR3 region is CASGLAGGNTEAFF. The CDR3 DNA sequence: TGTGCTAGTGGTTTAGCAGGGGGCAACACTGAAGCTTTCTTT.

This clone was detected only a few times. This chain joins TRBV27 and TRBJ2-3, with TRBD2 matching over 14 bases. The germline V gene encodes CDR1 MNHEY and CDR2 SMNVEV (reference sequence). CDR3 length: 16 residues. Losses at the gene ends were 4 bases for V and 8 bases for J; bases not matched to a gene: 8. This chain's CDR3 is CASSSGLAGGRGTQYF. The DNA of the CDR3 is TGTGCCAGCAGTTCAGGACTAGCGGGGGGCCGGGGTACGCAGTATTTT.

The V gene is TRBV11-3, the J gene TRBJ2-3, with D possibly TRBD1 on 6 matching bases. Germline assignment: CDR1 SGHNT and CDR2 YENEEA. The germline V and J ends were trimmed by 5 bases and 4 bases, with 10 bases remaining between them. There are 13 residues in the CDR3. CDR3 DNA: TGTGCCAGCAGCAGGGGGTTAGCAGATACGCAGTATTTT. Its protein is CASSRGLADTQYF.

The rearrangement joins TRBV11-2 to TRBJ2-7, with D tentatively TRBD2 (7 bases). Germline values: CDR1 SGHAT, CDR2 FQNNGV. This CDR3 is built from 13 residues. Trimming shortened V by 7 bases and J by 3 bases, and 13 bases separated the two germline ends. Here the CDR3 reads CASNPRGGYEQYF. CDR3 bases: TGTGCCAGCAACCCGAGGGGGGGCTACGAGCAGTACTTC.